This T cell receptor (beta chain) was found in a study of T cell changes during pregnancy in multiple sclerosis. The CDR3 spans 16 residues. Germline V gene data show CDR1 as LNHDA and CDR2 as SQIVND (reference sequence). V gave up 3 bases and J gave up 4 bases, with 16 bases separating them. The protocol was immunoSEQ multiplex PCR, while the TCRdb copy is restricted to in-frame clones and leaves out a portion. This table holds tens of thousands of clones, 80% to 95% found once. The material was peripheral blood, obtained in the third trimester of pregnancy. The chain links TRBV19 to TRBJ1-5; no firm D call. The origin of this receptor is a female donor in good health, enrolled as a control in a pregnancy study. The CDR3 DNA sequence: TGTGCCAGTAGTATCAGATTTTACGGAGTAAATCAGCCCCAGCATTTT. It yields the protein CASSIRFYGVNQPQHF.